Listed below are T cell receptor beta chains from one sample, sequenced in a study of blood T cell repertoires in COVID-19. Some clones are missing from TCRdb's copy, which holds only in-frame ones; the method was immunoSEQ multiplex PCR. The sample consists of roughly 210,000 clones, roughly 80% of them appearing once. The sequencing sample was made of peripheral blood. The receptor set was obtained from a woman aged 80 or older with COVID-19, enrolled during active disease. CDR3s include the opening cysteine and the closing phenylalanine or tryptophan. Fields, in order: V gene, J gene, D gene, clone size, CDR3 protein, CDR3 DNA. The D gene is left open where the match is weak. Clone size is shown for a subset of rows, as once, few, many or a class of expanded clone.

v_call: TRBV19; j_call: TRBJ2-1; d_call: TRBD2; clone_size: .; cdr3_aa: CASTPASGGAYEQFF; cdr3_nt: TGTGCCAGTACCCCGGCTAGCGGGGGGGCCTATGAGCAGTTCTTC
v_call: TRBV14; j_call: TRBJ1-1; d_call: .; clone_size: few; cdr3_aa: CASSPPGFRLGAFF; cdr3_nt: TGTGCCAGCAGCCCGCCGGGGTTCCGTTTGGGGGCTTTCTTT
v_call: TRBV6-5; j_call: TRBJ1-4; d_call: TRBD1; clone_size: few; cdr3_aa: CASGTGVSTNEKLFF; cdr3_nt: TGTGCCAGCGGGACAGGGGTATCAACTAATGAAAAACTGTTTTTT
v_call: TRBV5-6; j_call: TRBJ1-6; d_call: TRBD1; clone_size: .; cdr3_aa: CASAGGGNSPLHF; cdr3_nt: TGTGCGAGCGCAGGGGGCGGTAATTCACCCCTCCACTTT
v_call: TRBV5-1; j_call: TRBJ1-5; d_call: .; clone_size: .; cdr3_aa: CASSLAGRGNQPQHF; cdr3_nt: TGCGCCAGCAGCTTGGCCGGGCGGGGCAATCAGCCCCAGCATTTT
v_call: TRBV19; j_call: TRBJ1-1; d_call: .; clone_size: .; cdr3_aa: CASSMTTAEAFF; cdr3_nt: TGTGCCAGTAGTATGACCACAGCTGAAGCTTTCTTT
v_call: TRBV6-1; j_call: TRBJ2-1; d_call: .; clone_size: .; cdr3_aa: CASSERPPLGDEQFF; cdr3_nt: TGTGCCAGCAGTGAGCGGCCACCATTAGGGGATGAGCAGTTCTTC
v_call: TRBV28; j_call: TRBJ1-5; d_call: .; clone_size: .; cdr3_aa: CASSRPTGNYQPQHF; cdr3_nt: TGTGCCAGCAGCCGCCCTACAGGGAACTATCAGCCCCAGCATTTT
v_call: TRBV30; j_call: TRBJ1-2; d_call: TRBD1; clone_size: .; cdr3_aa: CAWSGQGDWYGYTF; cdr3_nt: TGTGCCTGGAGTGGACAGGGGGATTGGTATGGCTACACCTTC
v_call: TRBV30; j_call: TRBJ2-3; d_call: TRBD2; clone_size: few; cdr3_aa: CAWSVERGGLRTQYF; cdr3_nt: TGTGCCTGGAGTGTAGAGCGGGGGGGACTCCGTACGCAGTATTTT
v_call: TRBV7-9; j_call: TRBJ2-5; d_call: TRBD2; clone_size: .; cdr3_aa: CASSIGLAGNLETQYF; cdr3_nt: TGTGCCAGCAGCATTGGACTAGCGGGGAATTTGGAGACCCAGTACTTC
v_call: TRBV6-5; j_call: TRBJ1-1; d_call: TRBD1; clone_size: .; cdr3_aa: CASSYRDRVTEAFF; cdr3_nt: TGTGCCAGCAGTTACAGGGACAGGGTAACTGAAGCTTTCTTT
v_call: TRBV4-1; j_call: TRBJ1-4; d_call: .; clone_size: .; cdr3_aa: CASSTWTATNEKLFF; cdr3_nt: TGCGCCAGCAGCACCTGGACAGCAACTAATGAAAAACTGTTTTTT
v_call: TRBV3-1/TRBV3-2; j_call: TRBJ1-1; d_call: TRBD1; clone_size: .; cdr3_aa: CASSQSRTGKIAKAFF; cdr3_nt: TGTGCCAGCAGCCAATCCCGGACAGGCAAAATAGCCAAAGCTTTCTTT
v_call: TRBV27; j_call: TRBJ2-1; d_call: TRBD1; clone_size: once; cdr3_aa: CASSKTSGTEIYNEQFF; cdr3_nt: TGTGCCAGCAGTAAAACCTCCGGGACAGAGATTTACAATGAGCAGTTCTTC
v_call: TRBV11-2; j_call: TRBJ1-6; d_call: TRBD1; clone_size: .; cdr3_aa: CASSSSTGAGSPLHF; cdr3_nt: TGTGCCAGCAGCTCCTCTACAGGGGCGGGCTCACCCCTCCACTTT
v_call: TRBV19; j_call: TRBJ1-2; d_call: TRBD1; clone_size: .; cdr3_aa: CASTPDQGGGNLYGYTF; cdr3_nt: TGTGCCAGTACCCCTGATCAGGGGGGTGGGAACCTCTATGGCTACACCTTC
v_call: TRBV11-1; j_call: TRBJ2-5; d_call: .; clone_size: .; cdr3_aa: CASSPEETQYF; cdr3_nt: TGTGCCAGCAGCCCTGAAGAGACCCAGTACTTC
v_call: TRBV29-1; j_call: TRBJ2-5; d_call: .; clone_size: few; cdr3_aa: CSVERGGWETQYF; cdr3_nt: TGCAGCGTCGAAAGAGGGGGTTGGGAGACCCAGTACTTC
v_call: TRBV29-1; j_call: TRBJ1-5; d_call: TRBD1; clone_size: .; cdr3_aa: CSVTGQGSQPQHF; cdr3_nt: TGCAGCGTCACAGGACAGGGGAGTCAGCCCCAGCATTTT
v_call: TRBV19; j_call: TRBJ2-7; d_call: TRBD1; clone_size: once; cdr3_aa: CASSSILGQGNYEQYF; cdr3_nt: TGTGCCAGTAGTTCCATCCTAGGACAGGGGAACTACGAGCAGTACTTC
v_call: TRBV24-1; j_call: TRBJ2-3; d_call: TRBD1; clone_size: .; cdr3_aa: CATRGTGADTQYF; cdr3_nt: TGTGCCACCAGAGGTACAGGGGCAGATACGCAGTATTTT
v_call: TRBV6-1; j_call: TRBJ1-2; d_call: .; clone_size: .; cdr3_aa: CASSERLTSNYGYTF; cdr3_nt: TGTGCCAGCAGTGAACGTTTGACATCGAACTATGGCTACACCTTC
v_call: TRBV5-1; j_call: TRBJ2-3; d_call: .; clone_size: .; cdr3_aa: CASSTMGAKGTDTQYF; cdr3_nt: TGCGCCAGCAGCACCATGGGGGCCAAGGGGACAGATACGCAGTATTTT
v_call: TRBV21-1; j_call: TRBJ1-2; d_call: .; clone_size: .; cdr3_aa: CASSKEKGAKNYGYTF; cdr3_nt: TGTGCCAGCAGCAAAGAAAAGGGGGCGAAGAACTATGGCTACACCTTC
v_call: TRBV6-6; j_call: TRBJ1-6; d_call: TRBD1; clone_size: .; cdr3_aa: CASRFRGTGDNSPLHF; cdr3_nt: TGTGCCAGCAGATTCCGTGGGACAGGGGATAATTCACCCCTCCACTTT
v_call: TRBV2; j_call: TRBJ1-2; d_call: TRBD1; clone_size: .; cdr3_aa: CASSVRQGRGYTF; cdr3_nt: TGTGCCAGCAGTGTTCGACAGGGAAGAGGCTACACCTTC
v_call: TRBV10-3; j_call: TRBJ1-3; d_call: .; clone_size: .; cdr3_aa: CAISDQGRSGNTIYF; cdr3_nt: TGTGCCATCAGTGATCAGGGGAGATCTGGAAACACCATATATTTT
v_call: TRBV28; j_call: TRBJ1-1; d_call: TRBD1; clone_size: .; cdr3_aa: CASRTGGILGNTEAFF; cdr3_nt: TGTGCCAGCAGGACAGGGGGCATTTTGGGGAACACTGAAGCTTTCTTT
v_call: TRBV5-6; j_call: TRBJ1-1; d_call: .; clone_size: few; cdr3_aa: CASSQWAGVGTEAFF; cdr3_nt: TGTGCCAGCAGCCAGTGGGCGGGGGTTGGCACTGAAGCTTTCTTT
v_call: TRBV5-1; j_call: TRBJ1-3; d_call: .; clone_size: few; cdr3_aa: CASTQGGSGNTIYF; cdr3_nt: TGCGCCAGCACCCAAGGGGGATCTGGAAACACCATATATTTT
v_call: TRBV19; j_call: TRBJ1-3; d_call: TRBD1; clone_size: .; cdr3_aa: CASSRDRVPGNTIYF; cdr3_nt: TGTGCCAGTAGTAGGGACAGGGTGCCTGGAAACACCATATATTTT